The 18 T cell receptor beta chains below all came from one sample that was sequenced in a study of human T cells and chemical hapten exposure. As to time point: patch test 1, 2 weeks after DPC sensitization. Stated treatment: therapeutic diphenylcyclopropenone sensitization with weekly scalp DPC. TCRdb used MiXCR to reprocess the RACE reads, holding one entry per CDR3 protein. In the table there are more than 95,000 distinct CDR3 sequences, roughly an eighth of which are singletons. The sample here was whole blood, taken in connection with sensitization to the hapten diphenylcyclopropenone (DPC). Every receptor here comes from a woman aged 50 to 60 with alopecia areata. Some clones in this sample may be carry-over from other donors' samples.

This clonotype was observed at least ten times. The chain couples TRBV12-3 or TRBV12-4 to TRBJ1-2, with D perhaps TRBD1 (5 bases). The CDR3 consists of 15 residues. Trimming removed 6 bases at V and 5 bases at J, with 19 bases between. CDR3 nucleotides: TGTGCCAGCAGGCAGGGTCTGGGATCCCTTTATGGCTACACCTTC. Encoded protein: CASRQGLGSLYGYTF.

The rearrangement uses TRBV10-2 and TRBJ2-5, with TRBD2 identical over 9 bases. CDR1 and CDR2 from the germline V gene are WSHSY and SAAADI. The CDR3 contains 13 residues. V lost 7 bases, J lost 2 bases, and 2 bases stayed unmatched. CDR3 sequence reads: CASTLAGQETQYF. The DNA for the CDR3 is TGCGCCAGCACACTAGCGGGTCAAGAGACCCAGTACTTC.

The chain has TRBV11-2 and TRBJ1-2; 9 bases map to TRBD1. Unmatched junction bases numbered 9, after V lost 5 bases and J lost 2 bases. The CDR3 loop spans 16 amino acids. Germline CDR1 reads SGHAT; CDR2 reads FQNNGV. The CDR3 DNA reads TGTGCCAGCAGCAAGGCCGGGACAGGGAAAAACTATGGCTACACCTTC. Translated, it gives CASSKAGTGKNYGYTF.

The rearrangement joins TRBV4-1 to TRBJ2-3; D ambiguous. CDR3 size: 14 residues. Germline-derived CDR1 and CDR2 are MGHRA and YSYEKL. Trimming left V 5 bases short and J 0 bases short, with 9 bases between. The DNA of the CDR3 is TGCGCCAGCAGCACCGGCGGTAGCACAGATACGCAGTATTTT. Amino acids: CASSTGGSTDTQYF.

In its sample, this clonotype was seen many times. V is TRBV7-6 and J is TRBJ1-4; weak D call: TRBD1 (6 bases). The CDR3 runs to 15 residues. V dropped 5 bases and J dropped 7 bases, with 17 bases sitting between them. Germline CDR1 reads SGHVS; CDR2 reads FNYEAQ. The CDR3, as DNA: TGTGCCAGCAGCCAATACGGACAGAACCTTGAAAAACTGTTTTTT. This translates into CASSQYGQNLEKLFF.

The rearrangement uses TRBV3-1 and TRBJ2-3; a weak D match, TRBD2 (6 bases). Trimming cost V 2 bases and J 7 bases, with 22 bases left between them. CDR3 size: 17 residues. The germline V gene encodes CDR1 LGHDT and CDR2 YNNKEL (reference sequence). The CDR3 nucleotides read TGTGCCAGCAGCCAAAGGGAAACGGGAGTGTTAGCTAATACGCAGTATTTT. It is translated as CASSQRETGVLANTQYF.

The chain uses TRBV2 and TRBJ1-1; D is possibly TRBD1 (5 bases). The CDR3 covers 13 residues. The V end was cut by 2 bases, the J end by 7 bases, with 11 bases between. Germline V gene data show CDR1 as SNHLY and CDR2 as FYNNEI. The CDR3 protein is CASSEMGVHEAFF. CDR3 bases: TGTGCCAGCAGTGAAATGGGGGTACATGAAGCTTTCTTT.

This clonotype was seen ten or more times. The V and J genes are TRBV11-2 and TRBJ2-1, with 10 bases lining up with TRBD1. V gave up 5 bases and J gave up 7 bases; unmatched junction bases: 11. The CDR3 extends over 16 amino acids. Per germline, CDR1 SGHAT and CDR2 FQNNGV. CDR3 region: CASSLNPGQGWNEQFF. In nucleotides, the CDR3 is TGTGCCAGCAGCCTGAACCCGGGACAGGGGTGGAATGAGCAGTTCTTC.

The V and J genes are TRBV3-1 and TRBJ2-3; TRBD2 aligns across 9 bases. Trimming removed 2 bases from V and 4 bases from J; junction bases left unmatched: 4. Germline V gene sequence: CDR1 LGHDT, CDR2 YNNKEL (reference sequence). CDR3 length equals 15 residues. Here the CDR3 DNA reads TGTGCCAGCAGCCAACAGGCTAGCGGGGCAGATACGCAGTATTTT. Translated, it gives CASSQQASGADTQYF.

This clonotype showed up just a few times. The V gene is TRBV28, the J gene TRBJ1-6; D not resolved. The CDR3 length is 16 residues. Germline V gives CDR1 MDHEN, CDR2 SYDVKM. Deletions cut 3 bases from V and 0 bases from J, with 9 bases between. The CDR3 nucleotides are TGTGCCAGCAGTTTTTTTGGGTCCTCCTATAATTCACCCCTCCACTTT. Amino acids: CASSFFGSSYNSPLHF.

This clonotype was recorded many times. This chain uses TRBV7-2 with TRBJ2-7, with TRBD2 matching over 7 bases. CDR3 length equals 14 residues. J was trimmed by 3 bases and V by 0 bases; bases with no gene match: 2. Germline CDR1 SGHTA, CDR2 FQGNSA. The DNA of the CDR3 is TGTGCCAGCAGCTTAGCCTCGGGGGGCTACGAGCAGTACTTC. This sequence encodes CASSLASGGYEQYF.

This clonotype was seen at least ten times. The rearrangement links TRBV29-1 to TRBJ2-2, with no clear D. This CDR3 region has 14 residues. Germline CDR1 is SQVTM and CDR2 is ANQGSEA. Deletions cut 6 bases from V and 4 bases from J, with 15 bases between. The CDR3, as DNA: TGCAGCGTCGGCCTACAGAGTTCCACCGGGGAGCTGTTTTTT. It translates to CSVGLQSSTGELFF.

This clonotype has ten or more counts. Written as DNA, the CDR3 is TGTGCCAGCAGATCGGGGACAGGGTTCGAAAAACTGTTTTTT. The encoded protein is CASRSGTGFEKLFF. J is TRBJ1-4 and V is TRBV28, with TRBD1 identical over 9 bases. Trimming at V came to 6 bases and at J to 8 bases, leaving 7 bases not matched to a gene. This CDR3 is 14 amino acids long. Germline V lookup: CDR1 MDHEN, CDR2 SYDVKM.

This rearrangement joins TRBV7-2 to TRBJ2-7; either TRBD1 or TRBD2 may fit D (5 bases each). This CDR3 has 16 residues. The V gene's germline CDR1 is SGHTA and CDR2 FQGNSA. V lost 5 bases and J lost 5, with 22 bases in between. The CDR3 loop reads CASSPSGTTSTHEQYF. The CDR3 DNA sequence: TGTGCCAGCAGCCCCTCCGGGACGACATCCACCCACGAGCAGTACTTC. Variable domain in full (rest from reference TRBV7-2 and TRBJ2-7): GAGVSQSPSNKVTEKGKDVELRCDPISGHTALYWYRQSLGQGLEFLIYFQGNSAPDKSGLPSDRFSAERTGGSVSTLTIQRTQQEDSAVYLCASSPSGTTSTHEQYFGPGTRLTVT.

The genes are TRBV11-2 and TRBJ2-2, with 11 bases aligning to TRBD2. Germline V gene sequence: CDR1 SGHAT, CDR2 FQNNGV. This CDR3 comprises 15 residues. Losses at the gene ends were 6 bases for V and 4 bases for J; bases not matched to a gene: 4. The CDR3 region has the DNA TGTGCCAGCAGGGAAACTAGCGGGAGCACCGGGGAGCTGTTTTTT. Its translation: CASRETSGSTGELFF.

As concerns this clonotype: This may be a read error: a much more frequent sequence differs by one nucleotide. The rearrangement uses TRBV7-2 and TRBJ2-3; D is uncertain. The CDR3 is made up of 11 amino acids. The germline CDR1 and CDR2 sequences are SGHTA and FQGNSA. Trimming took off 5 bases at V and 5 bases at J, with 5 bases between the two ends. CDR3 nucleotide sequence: TGTGCCAGCAGCCCCCTAGATACGCAGTATTTT. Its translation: CASSPLDTQYF.

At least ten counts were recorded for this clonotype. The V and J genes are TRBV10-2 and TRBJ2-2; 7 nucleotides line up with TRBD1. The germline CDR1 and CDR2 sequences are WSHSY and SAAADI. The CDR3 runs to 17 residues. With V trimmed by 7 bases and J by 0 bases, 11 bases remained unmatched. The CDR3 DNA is TGCGCCAGCAAAGTCCCCCGGGGACAGTCGAACACCGGGGAGCTGTTTTTT. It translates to CASKVPRGQSNTGELFF.

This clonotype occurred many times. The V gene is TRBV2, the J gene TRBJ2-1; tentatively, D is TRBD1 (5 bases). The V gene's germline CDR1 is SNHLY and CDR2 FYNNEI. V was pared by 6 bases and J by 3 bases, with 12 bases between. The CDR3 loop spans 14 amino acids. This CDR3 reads CASSRQMNYNEQFF. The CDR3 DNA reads TGTGCCAGCAGCAGACAGATGAACTACAATGAGCAGTTCTTC.